The 25 T cell receptor beta chains in this list originate from one sample, sequenced in a study of response to subunit inactivated influenza vaccine. Each CDR3 protein gets one entry after TCRdb re-called the RT-PCR reads with MiXCR. This sample yields 500,000 to 600,000 distinct CDR3 sequences, of which around 8% are seen a single time; about an eighth belongs to the top ten. Source: PBMCs from blood, taken roughly 24 months after vaccination. Source of these receptors: a man between 50 and 69 years old who received an inactivated influenza vaccine.

This clonotype was picked up a small number of times. V and J are TRBV18 and TRBJ1-5; weak D call: TRBD1 (6 bases). Trimming took 10 bases from V and 4 from J, leaving 14 bases between them. CDR3 size: 13 residues. Germline V gene data show CDR1 as KGHSH and CDR2 as LQKENI. CDR3 coding DNA: TGTGCCACCCAACAGGGAGGGAATCAGCCCCAGCATTTT. It is translated as CATQQGGNQPQHF.

This clonotype was picked up many times. V and J are TRBV7-9 and TRBJ1-5; possibly TRBD1 for D (6 bases). The CDR3 length is 13 residues. Germline V gene data show CDR1 as SEHNR and CDR2 as FQNEAQ (reference sequence). The germline V and J ends were trimmed by 6 bases and 2 bases, with 8 bases remaining between them. The CDR3 sequence: CASSKGGNQPQHF. CDR3 in DNA: TGTGCCAGCAGTAAGGGGGGCAATCAGCCCCAGCATTTT. The complete variable domain, with remaining parts taken from reference TRBV7-9 and TRBJ1-5, reads DTGVSQNPRHKITKRGQNVTFRCDPISEHNRLYWYRQTLGQGPEFLTYFQNEAQLEKSRLLSDRFSAERPKGSFSTLEIQRTEQGDSAMYLCASSKGGNQPQHFGDGTRLSIL.

This chain connects TRBV7-9 to TRBJ2-7; 7 bases are shared with TRBD1. The CDR3 loop spans 14 amino acids. The germline gives CDR1 SEHNR, CDR2 FQNEAQ (reference sequence). J lost 7 bases, V lost 3 bases, and 9 bases had no gene match. CDR3 region: CASSFPGQAREQYF. For the CDR3, the DNA is TGTGCCAGCAGCTTCCCCGGACAGGCTCGGGAGCAGTACTTC.

This clonotype showed up just a few times. The chain has TRBV7-9 and TRBJ2-2; 9 bases agree with TRBD1. This CDR3 region has 14 residues. From germline, CDR1 is SEHNR and CDR2 FQNEAQ (reference sequence). V was clipped by 7 bases and J by 4 bases; unmatched bases: 4. CDR3 amino acids: CASTGQGSTGELFF. CDR3 bases: TGTGCCAGCACAGGACAGGGGTCCACCGGGGAGCTGTTTTTT.

V usage is TRBV6-2 or TRBV6-3 and J usage is TRBJ2-7; 7 bases fit TRBD2. V shed 5 bases and J 6 bases; nucleotides not matched to a gene: 10. CDR1 is MNHEY and CDR2 is SVGEGT in the germline V gene. The CDR3 is 14 residues long. CDR3 sequence reads: CASSNGLVGFEQYF. The DNA for the CDR3 is TGTGCCAGCAGTAACGGACTAGTAGGGTTCGAGCAGTACTTC.

This clonotype was counted a few times. This chain connects TRBV20-1 to TRBJ2-3; D might be TRBD1 or TRBD2, each matching 5 bases. The CDR3 loop spans 15 amino acids. Per the germline V gene, CDR1 is DFQATT and CDR2 is SNEGSKA (reference sequence). The V gene lost 1 base and the J gene lost 0 bases, with 11 bases spanning the gap. This chain's CDR3 is CSARVFGASTDTQYF. As DNA, the CDR3 is TGCAGTGCTAGAGTCTTCGGGGCTAGCACAGATACGCAGTATTTT.

CDR3 bases: TGTGCCAGCACAACCGCAGCACGCTACGAGCAGTACTTC. The encoded protein is CASTTAARYEQYF. The chain joins TRBV28 to TRBJ2-7, with unresolved D. The CDR3 covers 13 residues. Deletions cut 7 bases from V and 3 bases from J, with 13 bases between. Germline V gene data show CDR1 as MDHEN and CDR2 as SYDVKM.

In its sample, this clonotype was seen a few times. This chain uses TRBV7-2 with TRBJ1-1, with 7 bases fitting TRBD1. Germline CDR1 is SGHTA and CDR2 is FQGNSA. The CDR3 is 15 amino acids. Unmatched junction bases numbered 10, after V lost 5 bases and J lost 4 bases. The CDR3 region is CASSPQGGSTTEAFF. In nucleotides, the CDR3 is TGTGCCAGCAGCCCTCAGGGGGGTAGTACCACTGAAGCTTTCTTT.

The table lists this clonotype with many counts. This rearrangement joins TRBV7-2 to TRBJ1-4; D unclear. Trimming shortened V by 6 bases and J by 2 bases, and 13 bases separated the two germline ends. CDR1 is SGHTA, CDR2 FQGNSA, per germline. This CDR3 is built from 15 residues. The CDR3 DNA reads as TGTGCCAGCAGACGTCAATCCTTTACTAATGAAAAACTGTTTTTT. It is translated as CASRRQSFTNEKLFF.

This clonotype was picked up many times. The chain is built from TRBV12-3 or TRBV12-4 and TRBJ1-1, with 10 bases identical to TRBD1. V lost 5 bases to trimming and J lost 5 bases; unmatched junction nucleotides: 2. There are 13 residues in the CDR3. CDR3 coding DNA: TGTGCCAGCAGTCCGGGACAGGGGACTGAAGCTTTCTTT. Its translation is CASSPGQGTEAFF.

V is TRBV20-1 and J is TRBJ2-7, with 10 bases identical to TRBD1. The CDR3 is 14 amino acids. Germline values: CDR1 DFQATT, CDR2 SNEGSKA (reference sequence). With V trimmed by 5 bases and J by 4 bases, 8 bases remained unmatched. Written as DNA, the CDR3 is TGCAGTGCTTTGGACAGGGGGTCCTATTACGAGCAGTACTTC. Its protein is CSALDRGSYYEQYF.

The rearrangement joins TRBV7-8 to TRBJ2-1; 13 bases agree with TRBD2. CDR3 size: 16 residues. After removal of 5 bases from V and 5 bases from J, the junction contained 6 bases not matched to a gene. Germline V gene sequence: CDR1 SGHVS, CDR2 FQNEAQ. As DNA, the CDR3 is TGTGCCAGCAGCCGGGGACTAGCGGGAAGTAACAATGAGCAGTTCTTC. This sequence encodes CASSRGLAGSNNEQFF.

The chain links TRBV6-4 to TRBJ2-4; D unresolved. Germline V gene lookup returns CDR1 MRHNA and CDR2 SNTAGT. V was trimmed by 5 bases and J by 6 bases, leaving 11 bases between them. This CDR3 is built from 13 residues. CDR3 nucleotide sequence: TGTGCCAGCAGTCAGGTCATCGGAAACATTCAGTACTTC. Protein: CASSQVIGNIQYF.

The chain has TRBV10-3 and TRBJ1-4; 12 nucleotides agree with TRBD1. This CDR3 comprises 15 residues. Germline V gene lookup returns CDR1 ENHRY and CDR2 SYGVKD. V was clipped by 6 bases and J by 7 bases; unmatched bases: 6. As DNA, the CDR3 is TGTGCCATCAGGACGGGACAGGGGGCCGGTGAAAAACTGTTTTTT. Translation: CAIRTGQGAGEKLFF.

There are many counts of this clonotype. The chain joins TRBV7-2 to TRBJ2-2; no clear D. The CDR3 extends over 14 amino acids. Trimming cost V 1 base and J 5 bases, with 8 bases left between them. Germline V gives CDR1 SGHTA, CDR2 FQGNSA. In DNA, the CDR3 is TGTGCCAGCAGCTTAGGGGAAACAACCGGGGAGCTGTTTTTT. Amino acids: CASSLGETTGELFF.

This clonotype was picked up many times. The chain recombines TRBV4-1 with TRBJ1-4; 8 positions agree with TRBD1. CDR1 is MGHRA, CDR2 YSYEKL, per germline. The CDR3 consists of 16 residues. With 2 bases clipped from V and 8 bases from J, the junction kept 10 bases outside the gene matches. The CDR3 loop reads CASSQPTGTGGEKLFF. Here the CDR3 DNA reads TGCGCCAGCAGCCAACCAACCGGGACAGGAGGAGAAAAACTGTTTTTT.

A note on this clonotype: The junction departs from the called germline gene at one end, perhaps through a read error. The V gene is TRBV20-1, the J gene TRBJ2-7; D is possibly TRBD1 (6 bases). Germline lookup yields CDR1 DFQATT and CDR2 SNEGSKA (reference sequence). The CDR3 covers 14 residues. Written as DNA, the CDR3 is TGCAGTGCTCCCAGAGTGGACAGTACCTACGTGCAGTACTTC. Encoded protein: CSAPRVDSTYVQYF.

This clonotype has a handful of counts. This chain links TRBV30 with TRBJ2-2; D ambiguous. Trimming cost V 0 bases and J 4 bases, with 6 bases left between them. CDR1 and CDR2 from the germline V gene are GTSNPN and SVGIG (reference sequence). The CDR3 has 13 amino acids. The CDR3 DNA reads as TGTGCCTGGAGTGTCGTTCTCACCGGGGAGCTGTTTTTT. It is translated as CAWSVVLTGELFF.

The chain is built from TRBV10-3 and TRBJ1-2; D not resolved. V was shortened by 9 bases and J by 0 bases, with 14 bases between the two germline ends. CDR1 and CDR2 (germline): ENHRY, SYGVKD. This CDR3 spans 14 amino acids. The CDR3 reads CAITSSSPNYGYTF. The CDR3, as DNA: TGTGCCATTACGAGCTCGTCCCCTAACTATGGCTACACCTTC.

This clonotype was recorded at least ten times. The chain couples TRBV12-3 or TRBV12-4 to TRBJ2-2; D is undetermined. The V and J ends lost 1 base and 4 bases respectively, with 4 bases between them. This CDR3 has 13 amino acids. CDR3 sequence: CASSLDATGELFF. The CDR3 nucleotides are TGTGCCAGCAGTTTAGATGCCACCGGGGAGCTGTTTTTT.

The chain couples TRBV12-3 or TRBV12-4 to TRBJ1-4; D is unclear. The length of the CDR3 is 15 residues. Trimming shortened V by 6 bases and J by 3 bases, and 14 bases separated the two germline ends. CDR3: CASRRTRAPNEKLFF. CDR3 DNA sequence: TGTGCCAGCAGAAGGACCCGGGCCCCTAATGAAAAACTGTTTTTT.

V is TRBV10-3 and J is TRBJ2-7; TRBD2 matches at 8 bases. CDR3 length equals 16 residues. The germline gives CDR1 ENHRY, CDR2 SYGVKD. J was trimmed by 0 bases and V by 2 bases; bases with no gene match: 6. The CDR3: CAISEVTSAFSYEQYF. In DNA, the CDR3 is TGTGCCATCAGTGAGGTGACTAGCGCTTTCTCCTACGAGCAGTACTTC.

This clonotype was picked up a small number of times. This chain connects TRBV6-5 to TRBJ2-7; 9 bases line up with TRBD2. The J segment lost 6 bases and the V segment lost 3 bases, leaving 9 bases of the junction unmatched. Germline CDR1 reads MNHEY; CDR2 reads SVGAGI. The CDR3 totals 15 residues. This CDR3 reads CASSYRSLAGSEQYF. For the CDR3, the DNA is TGTGCCAGCAGTTATAGGTCTCTAGCGGGAAGCGAGCAGTACTTC.

This clonotype was counted many times. The chain carries TRBV4-3 and TRBJ2-1; TRBD1 aligns across 8 bases. Germline trimming cut 0 bases from V and 5 bases from J; bases unmatched to any gene: 9. This CDR3 has 17 amino acids. The germline CDR1 and CDR2 sequences are LGHNA and YSLEER. The CDR3 spells CASSQDPPGGLDNEQFF. The CDR3 region has the DNA TGCGCCAGCAGCCAAGACCCCCCAGGGGGCCTCGACAATGAGCAGTTCTTC.

The chain joins TRBV27 to TRBJ1-6; D perhaps matches TRBD1 (5 bases). The V gene lost 5 bases and the J gene lost 7 bases, with 27 bases spanning the gap. The germline CDR1 and CDR2 sequences are MNHEY and SMNVEV (reference sequence). The CDR3 loop spans 19 amino acids. CDR3 nucleotides: TGTGCCAGCAGTCCCCAAGGCCGACAGTACCCGTATTTAAATTCACCCCTCCACTTT. As protein: CASSPQGRQYPYLNSPLHF.